These 18 T cell receptor beta chains came from one sample sequenced in a study of post-analysis software for immune sequencing data. Study-level points and caveats: The study found TRBV5-6, TRBV5-1 and TRBV20-1 among about 5 TRBV segments more frequent in patients than controls.

These receptors' targets are unknown. Prepared TCR beta cDNA libraries contained unique molecular identifiers. TCRdb reprocessed the PCR reads via MiXCR and lists one record per CDR3 protein. The sample includes hundreds of thousands of distinct CDR3 sequences, 25% to 30% of them seen just once. Sequenced material: blood. The source is a girl aged 10 to 17 with multiple sclerosis.

This clonotype was detected only a few times. This rearrangement joins TRBV5-5 to TRBJ2-7; 9 bases match TRBD1. This CDR3 region has 16 residues. Germline assignment: CDR1 SGHKS and CDR2 YYEKEE (reference sequence). With V trimmed by 2 bases and J by 7 bases, 13 bases remained unmatched. The CDR3 sequence is CASSFSRDRAYNEQYF. CDR3 DNA: TGTGCCAGCAGCTTCTCCCGGGACAGGGCGTACAATGAGCAGTACTTC.

The chain employs TRBV18 and TRBJ2-7; 11 bases map to TRBD1. CDR1 is KGHSH, CDR2 LQKENI, per germline. V lost 6 bases to trimming and J lost 6 bases; unmatched junction nucleotides: 7. This CDR3 spans 14 amino acids. CDR3 sequence reads: CASSSGTGGLEQYF. CDR3 bases: TGTGCCAGCTCTTCCGGGACAGGGGGGCTCGAGCAGTACTTC.

About this clonotype: The junction does not match germline at one end; this may be a read error. The gene calls are TRBV6-1 and TRBJ1-2; D is ambiguous. The CDR3 spans 15 residues. Germline V gene data show CDR1 as MNHNS and CDR2 as SASEGT. The CDR3: CASSEGHAINCGYTF. As DNA, the CDR3 is TGTGCCAGCAGTGAAGGACACGCGATTAACTGTGGCTACACCTTC.

This clonotype showed up just a few times. One end of the junction fails to match germline, which may point to a read error. The chain recombines TRBV7-7 with TRBJ2-1, with 7 bases that match TRBD1. This CDR3 spans 14 amino acids. Per germline, CDR1 SSHAT and CDR2 FNYEAQ (reference sequence). CDR3 region: CASSQGVTYNEQFF. CDR3 DNA: TGTGCTAGCAGCCAGGGGGTGACCTACAATGAGCAGTTCTTC.

This rearrangement joins TRBV4-3 to TRBJ2-7, with D possibly being TRBD2 (6 bases). CDR1 and CDR2 (germline): LGHNA, YSLEER. Trimming took 1 base from V and 2 from J, leaving 24 bases between them. CDR3 length: 19 amino acids. The DNA for the CDR3 is TGCGCCAGCAGCCAAGTGCTCCGTCGATCGGCCGGGACTGCCTACGAGCAGTACTTC. Encoded protein: CASSQVLRRSAGTAYEQYF.

In its sample, this clonotype was seen many times. As DNA, the CDR3 is TGTGCCAGCAGTTACTCCAGCGGTAGCACAGATACGCAGTATTTT. Protein sequence: CASSYSSGSTDTQYF. The chain is built from TRBV6-5 and TRBJ2-3; D possibly corresponds to TRBD2 (5 bases). The V and J ends lost 0 bases and 0 bases respectively, with 7 bases between them. The CDR3 covers 15 residues. The germline CDR1 and CDR2 sequences are MNHEY and SVGAGI.

This clonotype was detected only a few times. The V gene is TRBV20-1, the J gene TRBJ2-7, with 15 bases matching TRBD2. V was pared by 2 bases and J by 3 bases, with 2 bases of the junction left unmatched. The length of the CDR3 is 15 residues. Germline values: CDR1 DFQATT, CDR2 SNEGSKA (reference sequence). Here the CDR3 reads CSARMGLAGGYEQYF. The CDR3 DNA is TGCAGTGCTAGAATGGGACTAGCGGGAGGCTACGAGCAGTACTTC.

This clonotype was found a few times. The V call is TRBV10-3, the J call TRBJ2-6; D unresolved. Per germline, CDR1 ENHRY and CDR2 SYGVKD. The CDR3 consists of 17 residues. Trimming shortened V by 7 bases and J by 0 bases, and 16 bases separated the two germline ends. The CDR3 region has the DNA TGTGCCATCAATCCCGAAGACGGAGCCTCTGGGGCCAACGTCCTGACTTTC. Its protein is CAINPEDGASGANVLTF.

Worth noting for this clonotype: Its ends do not fully match the called genes, so a read error is possible. The chain has TRBV9 and TRBJ2-5, with a possible D match to TRBD2 (6 bases). Germline assignment: CDR1 SGDLS and CDR2 YYNGEE. The CDR3 sequence is 16 residues long. Here the CDR3 DNA reads TGTGCCAACAGCGTAGGTCTAGCGACCAGTGGGGAGACCCAGTACTTC. This codes for CANSVGLATSGETQYF. The full variable domain, with the rest looked up from reference TRBV9 and TRBJ2-5, is DSGVTQTPKHLITATGQRVTLRCSPRSGDLSVYWYQQSLDQGLQFLIQYYNGEERAKGNILERFSAQQFPDLHSELNLSSLELGDSALYFCANSVGLATSGETQYFGPGTRLLVL.

CDR3 nucleotide sequence: TGTGCCAGCTCGCGACCCGGGATGAGCACAGATACGCAGTATTTT. Its protein product is CASSRPGMSTDTQYF. V usage is TRBV11-2 and J usage is TRBJ2-3; the D gene is possibly TRBD2 (5 bases). The V gene lost 8 bases and the J gene lost 0 bases, with 15 bases spanning the gap. Germline-derived CDR1 and CDR2 are SGHAT and FQNNGV. The CDR3 length is 15 residues. Drawing the rest from reference TRBV11-2 and TRBJ2-3, the complete variable domain is EAGVAQSPRYKIIEKRQSVAFWCNPISGHATLYWYQQILGQGPKLLIQFQNNGVVDDSQLPKDRFSAERLKGVDSTLKIQPAKLEDSAVYLCASSRPGMSTDTQYFGPGTRLTVL.

The CDR3 nucleotides read TGTGCCAGCACCCCGGTACGGGGGAAAAACAATGAGCAGTTCTTC. This codes for CASTPVRGKNNEQFF. This rearrangement joins TRBV11-2 to TRBJ2-1, with D possibly TRBD2 on 6 matching bases. The germline CDR1 and CDR2 sequences are SGHAT and FQNNGV. Trimming pared 7 bases from V and 5 bases from J, leaving 18 bases between. The CDR3 runs 15 residues.

This clonotype was seen only a few times. The chain has TRBV7-2 and TRBJ2-3, with 11 bases aligning to TRBD2. The J segment lost 4 bases and the V segment lost 5 bases, leaving 8 bases of the junction unmatched. The germline CDR1 and CDR2 sequences are SGHTA and FQGNSA. This CDR3 spans 16 amino acids. CDR3 coding DNA: TGTGCCAGCAGCGGTAGCGGGAGGGATGGCTCAGATACGCAGTATTTT. This translates into CASSGSGRDGSDTQYF.

This clonotype appeared a few times. The CDR3 reads CSARTSGGSYEQYF. CDR3 coding DNA: TGCAGTGCTAGAACTAGCGGAGGCTCCTACGAGCAGTACTTC. The chain joins TRBV20-1 to TRBJ2-7; 8 positions match TRBD2. The CDR3 length is 14 residues. Germline CDR1 is DFQATT and CDR2 is SNEGSKA (reference sequence). V was clipped by 2 bases and J by 0 bases; unmatched bases: 3.

This clonotype occurred a few times. The chain's CDR3 is CASSLNRDGYTF. The CDR3 nucleotides read TGCGCCAGCAGCTTAAACAGGGATGGCTACACCTTC. V and J are TRBV5-1 and TRBJ1-2; TRBD1 might be the D (6 bases). Per the germline V gene, CDR1 is SGHRS and CDR2 is YFSETQ. V gave up 2 bases and J gave up 6 bases, with 8 bases separating them. The CDR3 extends over 12 amino acids.

The chain links TRBV7-9 to TRBJ2-1; 7 positions agree with TRBD1. Germline values: CDR1 SEHNR, CDR2 FQNEAQ (reference sequence). The V gene end was trimmed by 3 bases and the J gene end by 6 bases; junction bases not matched to a gene: 2. The CDR3 covers 13 residues. CDR3 DNA sequence: TGTGCCAGCAGCTTCAACAGGGGCAATGAGCAGTTCTTC. Translating it yields CASSFNRGNEQFF.

As regards this clonotype: A read error may produce the germline difference seen at one junction end. The rearrangement links TRBV29-1 to TRBJ1-1; TRBD1 matches 7 bases. CDR3 length: 13 amino acids. Germline CDR1 SQVTM, CDR2 ANQGSEA. The CDR3 bases are TGCAGCGCTGAAGCAGACAGGGCGACTGAAGCTTTTTTT. Protein product: CSAEADRATEAFF.

This clonotype was counted only a few times. The V and J genes are TRBV24-1 and TRBJ1-2, with a weak D call TRBD1 (5 bases). The CDR3 is 16 amino acids. CDR1 and CDR2 from the germline V gene are KGHDR and SFDVKD. Trimming removed 4 bases from V and 0 bases from J, with 14 bases in between. The CDR3 DNA sequence: TGTGCCACCAGTGACCGTGCAGGGAGCACTAACTATGGCTACACCTTC. This translates into CATSDRAGSTNYGYTF.

The table lists this clonotype with a few counts. The rearrangement links TRBV7-2 to TRBJ2-1, with TRBD1 matching over 7 bases. CDR1 and CDR2 from the germline V gene are SGHTA and FQGNSA. The CDR3 spans 15 residues. Trimming cost V 6 bases and J 3 bases; bases outside gene matches: 8. The CDR3 DNA sequence: TGTGCCAGCAGACCCAGGACAGGAAACTACAATGAGCAGTTCTTC. It specifies CASRPRTGNYNEQFF.